The T cell receptor (beta chain) under discussion was sequenced for a study of OX40 agonist ivuxolimab in advanced cancers. About this clone itself: Its antigen is unknown.

The repertoire was sequenced with immunoSEQ multiplex PCR; TCRdb's copy has only in-frame clones and lacks some. In the table there are tens of thousands of clones, 70% to 90% of which are singletons. Overall study results and limits: The CD4+ and CD8+ T cells in the blood had expanded clonally by week 6 at 0.1 to 3.0 mg/kg.

Deletions cut 1 base from V and 2 bases from J, with 8 bases between. Germline lookup yields CDR1 PRHDT and CDR2 FYEKMQ (reference sequence). The CDR3 is 15 residues long. This TCR was sampled from an adult with an advanced solid tumor such as melanoma, head and neck, liver or kidney cancer. The V and J genes are TRBV13 and TRBJ2-2; D ambiguous. The sequenced sample was CD4+ or CD8+ T cells sorted from blood, obtained in a trial of the OX40 agonist ivuxolimab. The CDR3 DNA follows: TGTGCCAGCAGCTTAGTCCCCGCAAACACCGGGGAGCTGTTTTTT. The encoded protein is CASSLVPANTGELFF.